This T cell receptor (beta chain) is drawn from a study of identifying expanded T cells in peripheral blood. Collection occurred without any documented infections or immune events in donors. Trimming removed 3 bases from V and 8 bases from J, with 7 bases in between. The CDR3 runs 10 residues. The germline gives CDR1 DFQATT, CDR2 SNEGSKA (reference sequence). Assay: immunoSEQ multiplex PCR; the TCRdb copy retains only in-frame clones and omits some. Here the sample spans some 93,000 clones, roughly 87% being singletons. The sequencing input was blood. This chain uses TRBV20-1 with TRBJ1-1; D is unresolved. The receptor was derived from a person aged 18-70 years in good health. The CDR3 nucleotides read TGCAGTGCTAGCGGAATCGAAGCTTTCTTT. Translated, it gives CSASGIEAFF.